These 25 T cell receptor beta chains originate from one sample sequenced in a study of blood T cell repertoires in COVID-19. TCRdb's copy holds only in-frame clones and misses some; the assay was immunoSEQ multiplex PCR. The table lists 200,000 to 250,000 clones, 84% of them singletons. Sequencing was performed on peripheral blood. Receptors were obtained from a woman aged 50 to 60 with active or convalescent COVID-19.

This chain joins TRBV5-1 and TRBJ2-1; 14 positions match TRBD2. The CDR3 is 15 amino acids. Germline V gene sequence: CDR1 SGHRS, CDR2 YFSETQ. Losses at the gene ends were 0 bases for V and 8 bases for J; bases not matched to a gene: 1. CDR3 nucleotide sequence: TGCGCCAGCAGCTTGGGACTAGCGGGAGGGGATGAGCAGTTCTTC. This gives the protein CASSLGLAGGDEQFF.

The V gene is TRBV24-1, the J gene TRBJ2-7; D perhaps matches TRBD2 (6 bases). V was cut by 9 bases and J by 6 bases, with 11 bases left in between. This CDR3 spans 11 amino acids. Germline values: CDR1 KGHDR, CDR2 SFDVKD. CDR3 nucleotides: TGTGCCACCTCTCGGGGGTTCGAGCAGTACTTC. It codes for CATSRGFEQYF.

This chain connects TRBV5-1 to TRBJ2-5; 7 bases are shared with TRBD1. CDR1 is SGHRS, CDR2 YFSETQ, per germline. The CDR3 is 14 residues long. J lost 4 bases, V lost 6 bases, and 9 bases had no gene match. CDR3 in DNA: TGCGCCAGCAACAGGGGTCGGGTAGGAGAGACCCAGTACTTC. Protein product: CASNRGRVGETQYF.

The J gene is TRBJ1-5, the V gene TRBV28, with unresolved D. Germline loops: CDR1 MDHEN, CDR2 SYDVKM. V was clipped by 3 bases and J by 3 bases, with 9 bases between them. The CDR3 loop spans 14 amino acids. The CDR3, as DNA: TGTGCCAGCAGTTTTTACATCGACAATCAGCCCCAGCATTTT. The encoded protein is CASSFYIDNQPQHF.

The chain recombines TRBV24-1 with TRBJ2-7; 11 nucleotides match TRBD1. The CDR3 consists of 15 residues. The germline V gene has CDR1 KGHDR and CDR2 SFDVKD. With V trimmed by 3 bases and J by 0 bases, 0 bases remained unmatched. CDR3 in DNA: TGTGCCACCAGTGATGGACAGGGGGCCTCCTACGAGCAGTACTTC. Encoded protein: CATSDGQGASYEQYF.

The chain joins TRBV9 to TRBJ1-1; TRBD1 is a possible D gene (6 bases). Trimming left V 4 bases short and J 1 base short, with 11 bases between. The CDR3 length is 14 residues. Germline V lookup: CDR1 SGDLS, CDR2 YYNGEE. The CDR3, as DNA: TGTGCCAGCAGCTTCCGGGACAAGAACACTGAAGCTTTCTTT. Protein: CASSFRDKNTEAFF.

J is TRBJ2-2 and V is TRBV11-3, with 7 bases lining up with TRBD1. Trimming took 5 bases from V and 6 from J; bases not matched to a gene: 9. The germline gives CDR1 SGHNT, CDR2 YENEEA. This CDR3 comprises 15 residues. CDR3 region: CASSAGQDIAGELFF. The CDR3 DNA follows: TGTGCCAGCAGCGCAGGACAGGATATAGCCGGGGAGCTGTTTTTT.

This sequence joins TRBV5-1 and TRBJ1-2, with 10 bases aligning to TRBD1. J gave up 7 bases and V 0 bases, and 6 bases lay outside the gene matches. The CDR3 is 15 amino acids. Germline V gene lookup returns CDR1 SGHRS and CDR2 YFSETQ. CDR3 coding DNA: TGCGCCAGCAGCTTGGCCGGGGACAGGGGAGGTGGCTACACCTTC. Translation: CASSLAGDRGGGYTF.

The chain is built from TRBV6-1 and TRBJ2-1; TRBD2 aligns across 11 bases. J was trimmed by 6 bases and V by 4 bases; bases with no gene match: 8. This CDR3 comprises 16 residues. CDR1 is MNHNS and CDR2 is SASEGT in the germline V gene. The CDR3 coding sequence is TGTGCCAGCAGTGTCCCCGGGACTAGCGGTCTCAATGAGCAGTTCTTC. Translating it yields CASSVPGTSGLNEQFF.

This CDR3 reads CASSFRGAGTGELFF. CDR3 nucleotides: TGTGCCAGCAGCTTTCGGGGAGCCGGAACCGGGGAGCTGTTTTTT. The chain uses TRBV11-2 and TRBJ2-2, with D possibly being TRBD2 (5 bases). V lost 3 bases and J 5 bases, leaving 13 bases between the germline ends. The CDR3 is 15 amino acids. Germline CDR1 SGHAT, CDR2 FQNNGV.

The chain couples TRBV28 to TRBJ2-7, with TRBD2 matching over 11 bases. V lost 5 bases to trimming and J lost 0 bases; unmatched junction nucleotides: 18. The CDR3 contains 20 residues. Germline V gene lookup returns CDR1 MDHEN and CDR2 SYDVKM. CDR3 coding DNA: TGTGCCAGCAGTGCCCCCACTAGCGGGAGAGACCGACCGAGCTCCTACGAGCAGTACTTC. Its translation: CASSAPTSGRDRPSSYEQYF.

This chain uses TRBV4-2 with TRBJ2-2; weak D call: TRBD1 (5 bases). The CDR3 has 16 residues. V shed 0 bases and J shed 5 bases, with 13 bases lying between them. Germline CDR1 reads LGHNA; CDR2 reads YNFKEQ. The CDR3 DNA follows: TGTGCCAGCAGCCAAGATCTCGCCAGGGTAACCGGGGAGCTGTTTTTT. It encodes CASSQDLARVTGELFF.

The CDR3 region is CASSPGPGGTEAFF. The CDR3 nucleotides are TGTGCCAGCTCACCAGGTCCCGGGGGCACTGAAGCTTTCTTT. The genes are TRBV18 and TRBJ1-1; D is possibly TRBD1 (5 bases). V was trimmed by 2 bases and J by 4 bases, leaving 11 bases between them. The CDR3 is made up of 14 amino acids. Germline V CDR1 and CDR2: KGHSH, LQKENI.

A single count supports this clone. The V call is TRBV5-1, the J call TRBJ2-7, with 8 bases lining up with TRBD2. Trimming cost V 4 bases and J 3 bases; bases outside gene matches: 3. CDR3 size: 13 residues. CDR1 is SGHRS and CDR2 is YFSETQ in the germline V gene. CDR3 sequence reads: CASSILADYEQYF. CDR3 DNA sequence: TGCGCCAGCAGCATACTAGCGGACTACGAGCAGTACTTC. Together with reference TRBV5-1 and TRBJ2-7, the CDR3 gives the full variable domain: KAGVTQTPRYLIKTRGQQVTLSCSPISGHRSVSWYQQTPGQGLQFLFEYFSETQRNKGNFPGRFSGRQFSNSRSEMNVSTLELGDSALYLCASSILADYEQYFGPGTRLTVT.

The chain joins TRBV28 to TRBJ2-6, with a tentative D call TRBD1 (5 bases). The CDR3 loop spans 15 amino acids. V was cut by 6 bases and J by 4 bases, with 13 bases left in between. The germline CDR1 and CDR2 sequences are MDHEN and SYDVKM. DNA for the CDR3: TGTGCCAGCAGCCCGGCCAGGGCCGGGGCCAACGTCCTGACTTTC. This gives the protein CASSPARAGANVLTF.

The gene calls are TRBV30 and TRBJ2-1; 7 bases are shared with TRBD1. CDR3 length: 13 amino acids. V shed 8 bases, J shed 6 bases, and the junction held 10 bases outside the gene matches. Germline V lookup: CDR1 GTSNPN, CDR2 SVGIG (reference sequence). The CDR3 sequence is CAADRNRGNEQFF. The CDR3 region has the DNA TGTGCCGCTGACAGGAACAGGGGCAATGAGCAGTTCTTC.

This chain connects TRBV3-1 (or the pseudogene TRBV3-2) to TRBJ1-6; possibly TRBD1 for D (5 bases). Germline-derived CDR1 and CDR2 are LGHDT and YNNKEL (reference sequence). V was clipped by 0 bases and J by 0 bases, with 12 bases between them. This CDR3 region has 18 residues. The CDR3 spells CASSQDFRVNSYNSPLHF. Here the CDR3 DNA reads TGTGCCAGCAGCCAAGACTTCAGGGTAAACTCCTATAATTCACCCCTCCACTTT.

The CDR3 DNA reads TGTGCCAGCAGCTTAGGAGGACAGCCTAACTATGGCTACACCTTC. This codes for CASSLGGQPNYGYTF. The V and J genes are TRBV7-9 and TRBJ1-2; perhaps TRBD1 as D (6 bases). Trimming removed 1 base from V and 0 bases from J, with 9 bases in between. Germline assignment: CDR1 SEHNR and CDR2 FQNEAQ (reference sequence). CDR3 length: 15 residues.

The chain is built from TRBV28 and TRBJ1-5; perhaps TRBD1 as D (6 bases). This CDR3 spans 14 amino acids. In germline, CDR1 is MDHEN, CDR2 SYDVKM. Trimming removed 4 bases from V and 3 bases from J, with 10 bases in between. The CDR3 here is CASSSGQYNQPQHF. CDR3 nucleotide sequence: TGTGCCAGCAGTTCCGGACAGTACAATCAGCCCCAGCATTTT.

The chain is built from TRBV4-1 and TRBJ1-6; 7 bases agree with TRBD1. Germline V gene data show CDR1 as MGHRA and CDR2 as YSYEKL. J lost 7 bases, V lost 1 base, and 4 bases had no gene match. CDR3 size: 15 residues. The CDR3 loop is CASSQATGTNSPLHF. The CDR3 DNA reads TGCGCCAGCAGCCAAGCGACAGGGACCAATTCACCCCTCCACTTT.

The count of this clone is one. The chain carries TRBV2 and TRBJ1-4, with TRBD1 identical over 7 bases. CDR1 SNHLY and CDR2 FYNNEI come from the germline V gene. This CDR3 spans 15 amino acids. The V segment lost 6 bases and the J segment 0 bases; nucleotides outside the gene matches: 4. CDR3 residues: CASRDRATTNEKLFF. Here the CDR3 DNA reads TGTGCCAGCAGAGACAGGGCTACAACTAATGAAAAACTGTTTTTT.

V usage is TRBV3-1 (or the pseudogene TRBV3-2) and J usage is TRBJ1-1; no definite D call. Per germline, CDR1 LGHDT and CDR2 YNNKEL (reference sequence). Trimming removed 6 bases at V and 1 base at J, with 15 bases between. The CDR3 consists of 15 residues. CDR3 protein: CASRQKVSGNTEAFF. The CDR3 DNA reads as TGTGCCAGCAGGCAAAAAGTCTCGGGGAACACTGAAGCTTTCTTT.

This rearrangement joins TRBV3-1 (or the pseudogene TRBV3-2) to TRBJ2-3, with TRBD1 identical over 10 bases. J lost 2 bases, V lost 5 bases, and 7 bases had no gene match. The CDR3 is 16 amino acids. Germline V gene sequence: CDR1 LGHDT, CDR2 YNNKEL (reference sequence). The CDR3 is CASSTTGQGDTDTQYF. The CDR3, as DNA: TGTGCCAGCAGCACAACCGGACAGGGGGACACAGATACGCAGTATTTT.

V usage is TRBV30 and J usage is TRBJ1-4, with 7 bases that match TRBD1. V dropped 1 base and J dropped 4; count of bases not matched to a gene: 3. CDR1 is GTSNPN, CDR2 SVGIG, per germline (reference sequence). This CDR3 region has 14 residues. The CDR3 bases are TGTGCCTGGAGTGCGGGACAGATTAATGAAAAACTGTTTTTT. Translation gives CAWSAGQINEKLFF.

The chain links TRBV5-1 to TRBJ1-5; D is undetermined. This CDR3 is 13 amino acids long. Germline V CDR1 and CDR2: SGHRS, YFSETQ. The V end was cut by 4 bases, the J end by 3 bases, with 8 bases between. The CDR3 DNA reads TGCGCCAGCAGCCGAGCGGCCAATCAGCCCCAGCATTTT. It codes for CASSRAANQPQHF.